This T cell receptor beta chain was observed in a study of blood T cell repertoires in COVID-19. The wider study: COVID-19 samples from acute and convalescent phases originated in the United States, Italy and Spain.

Participants' own reports of clinical history determined their cohort assignment. Assay: immunoSEQ multiplex PCR; the TCRdb copy retains only in-frame clones and omits some. The sample carries about 210,000 clones, 89% recorded once. The germline CDR1 and CDR2 sequences are LGHDT and YNNKEL (reference sequence). The CDR3 has 13 amino acids. Trimming cost V 6 bases and J 2 bases, with 11 bases left between them. The chain links TRBV3-1 (or the pseudogene TRBV3-2) to TRBJ2-7; a weak D match, TRBD1 (6 bases). The sequenced sample was PBMCs or T cells enriched from blood (not recorded which). The clonotype was recovered from a young woman who had recovered from COVID-19. The CDR3 loop is CASRVQGAYEQYF. The DNA for the CDR3 is TGTGCCAGCAGAGTACAGGGAGCCTACGAGCAGTACTTC.